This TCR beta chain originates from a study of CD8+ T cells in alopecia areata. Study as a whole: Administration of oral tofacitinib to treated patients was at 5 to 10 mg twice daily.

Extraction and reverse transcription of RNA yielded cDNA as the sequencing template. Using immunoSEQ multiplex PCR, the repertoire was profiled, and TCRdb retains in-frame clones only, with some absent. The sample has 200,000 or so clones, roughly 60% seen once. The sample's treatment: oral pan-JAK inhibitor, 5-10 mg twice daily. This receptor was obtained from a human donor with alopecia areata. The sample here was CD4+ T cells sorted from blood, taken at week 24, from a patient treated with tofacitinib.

This CDR3 reads CASSFDWKNTEAFF. The CDR3 DNA reads as TGTGCCAGCAGTTTCGACTGGAAGAACACTGAAGCTTTCTTT. The chain uses TRBV28 and TRBJ1-1; the D is unclear. In germline, CDR1 is MDHEN, CDR2 SYDVKM. The CDR3 length is 14 residues. V was trimmed by 3 bases and J by 1 base, leaving 9 bases between them.